The rows below give T cell receptor beta chains drawn from one sample of a study of post-analysis software for immune sequencing data. TCRdb processed the PCR reads anew with MiXCR; each CDR3 protein has one entry. Among approximately 250,000 distinct CDR3 sequences listed, approximately 34% were seen once. Source material: blood. Receptors originate from a girl under 18 with multiple sclerosis. CDR3s leave out the opening cysteine and the closing phenylalanine or tryptophan. Size tells how often a clone was seen (once, few, many) or the class of an expanded clone, and some rows leave it out.

clone size,V gene,CDR3 protein
many,TRBV5-1,ASSLEAGAHYGYT
few,TRBV18,ASSPKTSGFSYNEQY
.,TRBV15,ATSKDSTVNEKLF
.,TRBV7-8,ASSGQGADPLH
once,TRBV18,ASSPELNYGYT
many,TRBV20-1,SASQGPRETQY
.,TRBV6-2/TRBV6-3,ASRWGTTGELF
.,TRBV20-1,SARDDRGVEAF
few,TRBV5-1,ASSLMSGSQPQH
many,TRBV6-1,ASSVDGSATQY
many,TRBV5-6,ASSPARRAGESDTQY
.,TRBV27,ASSGGLAGGLY
.,TRBV14,ASSQEERDYGYT
.,TRBV4-2,ASSPRRGAGETQY
many,TRBV5-6,ASNIAGMSEQY
.,TRBV5-5,ASSPRVVGGTSTEQC
few,TRBV5-1,ASSFHRGYTEAF
.,TRBV4-3,ASSQDSRTAYGYT
many,TRBV12-3/TRBV12-4,ASLPIAGDRADTQY
few,TRBV2,ASKVLSNQPQH
.,TRBV6-4,ASSARDTDTDTQY
few,TRBV6-5,ASSYFRPGQGNSPLH
.,TRBV4-3,ASSQDWRDEQY
few,TRBV5-5,ASSQALDSPPH
.,TRBV10-3,AFSDGTDTQY
.,TRBV6-4,ASSLTGELTDTQY
.,TRBV4-3,ASSQVPGTSTDTQY
.,TRBV5-1,ASSLAGQNGYT
many,TRBV29-1,SVGRSGSTDTQY
.,TRBV7-9,ASSLGRQLDTQY
many,TRBV7-2,ASSGHGALYGYT
many,TRBV2,ASKAATSGDNEQF
few,TRBV12-3/TRBV12-4,ASSLIAPQGYT
.,TRBV10-1,ASSDRGEQF
.,TRBV12-3/TRBV12-4,ASSYQRDRPYEQY
.,TRBV6-5,ASSYDSRTGQPQH
many,TRBV27,ASRPIPANYGYT
.,TRBV3-1,ASSPTRTSGRRQRETQY
.,TRBV27,ASSLWAGHQETQY
many,TRBV4-1,ASSQATSGIYEQY
.,TRBV10-3,ASSYSSGTGETQY